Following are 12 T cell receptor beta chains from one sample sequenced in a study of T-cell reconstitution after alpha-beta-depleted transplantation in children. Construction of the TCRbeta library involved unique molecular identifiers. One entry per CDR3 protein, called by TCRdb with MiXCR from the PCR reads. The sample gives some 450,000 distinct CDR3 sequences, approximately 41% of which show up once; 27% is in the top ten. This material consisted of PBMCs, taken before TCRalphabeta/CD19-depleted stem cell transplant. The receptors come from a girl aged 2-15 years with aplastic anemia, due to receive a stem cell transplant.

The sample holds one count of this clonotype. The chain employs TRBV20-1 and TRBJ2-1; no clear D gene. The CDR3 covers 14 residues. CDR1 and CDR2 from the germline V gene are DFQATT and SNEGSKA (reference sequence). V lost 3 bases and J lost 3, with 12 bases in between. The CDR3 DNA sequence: TGCAGTGCTAGGGCGGCGGAGATCTACAATGAGCAGTTCTTC. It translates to CSARAAEIYNEQFF.

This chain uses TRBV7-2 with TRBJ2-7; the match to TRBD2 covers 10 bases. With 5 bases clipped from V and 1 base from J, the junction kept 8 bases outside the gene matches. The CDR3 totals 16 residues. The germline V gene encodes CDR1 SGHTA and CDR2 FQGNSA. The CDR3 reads CASSTSGTSVSYEQYF. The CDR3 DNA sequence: TGTGCCAGCAGCACCTCCGGGACTAGCGTGTCCTACGAGCAGTACTTC. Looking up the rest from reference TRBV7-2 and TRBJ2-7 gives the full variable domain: GAGVSQSPSNKVTEKGKDVELRCDPISGHTALYWYRQSLGQGLEFLIYFQGNSAPDKSGLPSDRFSAERTGGSVSTLTIQRTQQEDSAVYLCASSTSGTSVSYEQYFGPGTRLTVT.

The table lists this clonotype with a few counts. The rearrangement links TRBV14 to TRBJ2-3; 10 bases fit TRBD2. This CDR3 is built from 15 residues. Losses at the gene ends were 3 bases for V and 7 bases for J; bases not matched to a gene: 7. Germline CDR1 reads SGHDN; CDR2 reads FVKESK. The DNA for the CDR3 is TGTGCCAGCAGCCATCCGGGACTAGCGTACCATACGCAGTATTTT. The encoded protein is CASSHPGLAYHTQYF.

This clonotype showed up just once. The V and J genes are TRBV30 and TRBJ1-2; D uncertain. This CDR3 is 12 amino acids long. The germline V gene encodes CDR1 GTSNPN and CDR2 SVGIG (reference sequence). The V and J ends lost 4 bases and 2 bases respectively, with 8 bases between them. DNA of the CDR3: TGTGCCTGGACAGGACTAAACTATGGCTACACCTTC. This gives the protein CAWTGLNYGYTF. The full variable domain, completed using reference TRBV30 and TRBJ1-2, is SQTIHQWPATLVQPVGSPLSLECTVEGTSNPNLYWYRQAAGRGLQLLFYSVGIGQISSEVPQNLSASRPQDRQFILSSKKLLLSDSGFYLCAWTGLNYGYTFGSGTRLTVV.

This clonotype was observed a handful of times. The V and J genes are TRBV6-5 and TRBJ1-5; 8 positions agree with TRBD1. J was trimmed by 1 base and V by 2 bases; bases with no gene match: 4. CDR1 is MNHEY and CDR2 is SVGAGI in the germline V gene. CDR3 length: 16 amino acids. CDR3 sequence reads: CASSYAGGLSNQPQHF. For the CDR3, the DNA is TGTGCCAGCAGTTACGCAGGGGGCCTAAGCAATCAGCCCCAGCATTTT.

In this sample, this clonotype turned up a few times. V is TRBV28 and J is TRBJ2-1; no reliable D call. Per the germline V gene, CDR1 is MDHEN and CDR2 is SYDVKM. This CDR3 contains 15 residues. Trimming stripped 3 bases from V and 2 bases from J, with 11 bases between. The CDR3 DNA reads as TGTGCCAGCAGTTTTAAGGCGGCAACCTACAATGAGCAGTTCTTC. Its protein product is CASSFKAATYNEQFF.

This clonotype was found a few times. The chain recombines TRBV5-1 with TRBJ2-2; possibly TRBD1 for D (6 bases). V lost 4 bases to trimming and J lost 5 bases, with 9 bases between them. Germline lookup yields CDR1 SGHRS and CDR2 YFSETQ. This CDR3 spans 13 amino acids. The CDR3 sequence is CASSGGQTGELFF. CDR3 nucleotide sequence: TGCGCCAGCAGCGGGGGACAAACCGGGGAGCTGTTTTTT. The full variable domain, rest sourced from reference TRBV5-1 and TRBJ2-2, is KAGVTQTPRYLIKTRGQQVTLSCSPISGHRSVSWYQQTPGQGLQFLFEYFSETQRNKGNFPGRFSGRQFSNSRSEMNVSTLELGDSALYLCASSGGQTGELFFGEGSRLTVL.

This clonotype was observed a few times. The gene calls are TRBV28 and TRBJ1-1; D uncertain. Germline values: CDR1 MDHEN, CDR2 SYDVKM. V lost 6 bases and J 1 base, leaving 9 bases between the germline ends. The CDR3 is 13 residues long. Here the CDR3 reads CASRRSPNTEAFF. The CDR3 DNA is TGTGCCAGCAGGCGGTCGCCGAACACTGAAGCTTTCTTT.

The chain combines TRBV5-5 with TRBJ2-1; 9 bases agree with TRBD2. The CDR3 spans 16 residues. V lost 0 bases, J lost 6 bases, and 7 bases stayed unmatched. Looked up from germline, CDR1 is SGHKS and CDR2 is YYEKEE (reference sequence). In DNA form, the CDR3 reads TGTGCCAGCAGCTTGGCTTGGGTAGCGGGAGTCAATGAGCAGTTCTTC. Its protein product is CASSLAWVAGVNEQFF.

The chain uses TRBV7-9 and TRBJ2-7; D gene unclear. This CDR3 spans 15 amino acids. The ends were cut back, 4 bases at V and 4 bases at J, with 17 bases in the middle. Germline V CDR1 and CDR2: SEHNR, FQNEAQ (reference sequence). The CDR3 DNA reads TGTGCCAGCAGCTCACCGCAGGAAGGTCGATACGAGCAGTACTTC. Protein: CASSSPQEGRYEQYF.

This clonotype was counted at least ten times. This chain's CDR3 is CASSPTVDRVDGYTF. CDR3 nucleotide sequence: TGTGCCAGCAGCCCAACGGTAGACAGGGTCGATGGCTACACCTTC. The rearrangement uses TRBV11-2 and TRBJ1-2; TRBD1 matches 7 bases. Unmatched junction bases numbered 12, after V lost 5 bases and J lost 6 bases. This CDR3 has 15 amino acids. Germline loops: CDR1 SGHAT, CDR2 FQNNGV.

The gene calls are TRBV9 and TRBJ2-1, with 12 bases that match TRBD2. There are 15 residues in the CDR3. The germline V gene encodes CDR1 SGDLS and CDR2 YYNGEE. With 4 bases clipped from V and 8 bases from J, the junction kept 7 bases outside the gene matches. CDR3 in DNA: TGTGCCAGCAGCCTCACTAGCGGGGGGTTCCATGAGCAGTTCTTC. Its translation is CASSLTSGGFHEQFF.